This T cell receptor (beta chain) comes out of a study of T cells expressing NK-cell markers. Overall study context: HCMV seropositivity characterized most of the eight sequenced donors, and seronegativity one. Study-level findings and limits: Four donors' CD3+CD56-NKG2C+ cells were dominated by the same clonotypes.

Germline V gene sequence: CDR1 DFQATT, CDR2 SNEGSKA (reference sequence). The CDR3 length is 14 residues. For this clonotype: The target antigen is unknown.

Reanalyzing the 5' RACE reads, TCRdb keeps one entry per CDR3 protein, without DNA. The table lists about 380,000 distinct CDR3 sequences. The V and J genes are TRBV20-1 and TRBJ2-1; TCRdb calls TRBD2, which cannot be checked without DNA. Sequenced: blood T cells: a sorted CD56 or NKG2C T cell subset, CD4+ or CD8+ T cells, or bulk PBMC T cells (not recorded which). This sequence was found in a man aged 18-75 years in good health. CDR3: CSAGRGGDYNEQFF.